These 13 T cell receptor beta chains share one sample of origin, sequenced in a study of beta chain features in type 1 diabetes (dated by TCRdb to between 2017 and 2018). Library construction relied on the immunoSEQ multiplex PCR assay. The entire amount of isolated RNA was reverse transcribed using the High Capacity cDNA Reverse Transcription Kit, so the sequenced TCRB transcripts were expressed ones. This immuneACCESS table, as held by TCRdb, lists in-frame sequences with V and J called but not all clones. Of the missing ones, under half trace to an unresolved V gene in checked studies; the others have no known cause. Present in this sample are about 260,000 clones, around 68% of which were seen just once. Approximately 0.053% of the sample goes to the ten largest clones. Input material: naive CD4+ T cells from blood. Interpreted using the paper, the cell subset or site label stands for: true naive CD4+ T cells. The receptors come from a man in his thirties or forties in good health.

This clone was detected only a few times. The CDR3 protein is CSVDLSGKETQYF. DNA for the CDR3: TGCAGCGTTGATCTTAGCGGTAAAGAGACCCAGTACTTC. The chain combines TRBV29-1 with TRBJ2-5; a weak D match, TRBD2 (6 bases). This CDR3 is built from 13 residues. V was clipped by 3 bases and J by 3 bases, with 11 bases between them. Germline loops: CDR1 SQVTM, CDR2 ANQGSEA.

The J gene is TRBJ2-5, the V gene TRBV10-3, with D possibly matching TRBD2 (5 bases). Germline V lookup: CDR1 ENHRY, CDR2 SYGVKD. V lost 2 bases to trimming and J lost 4 bases, with 14 bases between them. This CDR3 has 15 amino acids. The CDR3 is CAISEPSGWGETQYF. The CDR3 DNA reads as TGTGCCATCAGTGAGCCGTCGGGGTGGGGAGAGACCCAGTACTTC.

The gene calls are TRBV7-2 and TRBJ2-3; 10 nucleotides align to TRBD2. Per germline, CDR1 SGHTA and CDR2 FQGNSA. Losses at the gene ends were 3 bases for V and 0 bases for J; bases not matched to a gene: 9. The CDR3 has 18 residues. The DNA for the CDR3 is TGTGCCAGCAGCTTGGCTAGCGGGGGCACCGCTAGCACAGATACGCAGTATTTT. Protein: CASSLASGGTASTDTQYF.

V usage is TRBV4-3 and J usage is TRBJ2-6, with 7 bases lining up with TRBD1. The length of the CDR3 is 18 residues. Germline values: CDR1 LGHNA, CDR2 YSLEER. Germline trimming cut 4 bases from V and 1 base from J; bases unmatched to any gene: 10. CDR3 residues: CASSRGGAEWSGANVLTF. CDR3 nucleotides: TGCGCCAGCAGCCGAGGGGGCGCCGAGTGGTCTGGGGCCAACGTCCTGACTTTC.

This clone was recorded a few times. This chain connects TRBV30 to TRBJ2-7, with a tentative D call TRBD1 (6 bases). The CDR3 runs to 15 residues. In germline, CDR1 is GTSNPN, CDR2 SVGIG (reference sequence). Trimming shortened V by 4 bases and J by 9 bases, and 25 bases separated the two germline ends. The CDR3 DNA is TGTGCCTGGACGCCTAGGCAGGGGCGAACCCCGGCGCAGTACTTC. It translates to CAWTPRQGRTPAQYF.

In this sample, this clone turned up a few times. The CDR3 here is CASRGLAGGETQYF. The CDR3 DNA sequence: TGCGCCAGCAGAGGACTAGCGGGAGGAGAGACCCAGTACTTC. The V gene is TRBV5-1, the J gene TRBJ2-5; TRBD2 matches at 14 bases. V shed 5 bases and J 4 bases; nucleotides not matched to a gene: 1. Looked up from germline, CDR1 is SGHRS and CDR2 is YFSETQ. The CDR3 spans 14 residues.

The chain joins TRBV2 to TRBJ2-7; no reliable D call. CDR3 size: 14 residues. The germline V gene encodes CDR1 SNHLY and CDR2 FYNNEI. Trimming cost V 3 bases and J 5 bases, with 14 bases left between them. CDR3 coding DNA: TGTGCCAGCAGTGAGAGCCAACGTTATAACGAGCAGTACTTC. Amino acid sequence: CASSESQRYNEQYF.

The V call is TRBV28, the J call TRBJ2-7; 11 nucleotides align to TRBD1. The junction had 7 bases not matched to a gene; V was cut back by 4 bases and J by 5 bases. The CDR3 is made up of 15 amino acids. From germline, CDR1 is MDHEN and CDR2 SYDVKM. Here the CDR3 reads CASSSLDRGRDEQYF. The CDR3 DNA reads as TGTGCCAGCAGTTCCCTGGACAGGGGGCGAGACGAGCAGTACTTC.

This clone turned up a few times. This CDR3 reads CASSLLGQGSTEAFF. The DNA for the CDR3 is TGTGCCAGCAGCCTCTTGGGACAGGGGTCCACTGAAGCTTTCTTT. This sequence joins TRBV13 and TRBJ1-1, with TRBD1 identical over 10 bases. Per germline, CDR1 PRHDT and CDR2 FYEKMQ (reference sequence). Unmatched junction bases numbered 7, after V lost 5 bases and J lost 4 bases. This CDR3 comprises 15 residues.

The chain carries TRBV30 and TRBJ2-3; D might be TRBD2 (6 bases). Germline loops: CDR1 GTSNPN, CDR2 SVGIG (reference sequence). This CDR3 contains 14 residues. V was pared by 2 bases and J by 6 bases, with 15 bases between. As DNA, the CDR3 is TGTGCCTGGAGTTTGCGGGGCCGGGGTGATACGCAGTATTTT. Translating gives CAWSLRGRGDTQYF.

The gene calls are TRBV11-2 and TRBJ2-1; D is unclear. The CDR3 has 12 amino acids. V was clipped by 3 bases and J by 8 bases, with 8 bases between them. Germline V lookup: CDR1 SGHAT, CDR2 FQNNGV. DNA for the CDR3: TGTGCCAGCAGCTTTAGTATTTATGAGCAGTTCTTC. Translating gives CASSFSIYEQFF. Variable domain in full (rest from reference TRBV11-2 and TRBJ2-1): EAGVAQSPRYKIIEKRQSVAFWCNPISGHATLYWYQQILGQGPKLLIQFQNNGVVDDSQLPKDRFSAERLKGVDSTLKIQPAKLEDSAVYLCASSFSIYEQFFGPGTRLTVL.

This chain joins TRBV18 and TRBJ1-2; 7 nucleotides match TRBD1. From germline, CDR1 is KGHSH and CDR2 LQKENI. This CDR3 is 13 amino acids long. J gave up 4 bases and V 4 bases, and 3 bases lay outside the gene matches. This CDR3 is CASSQGTVYGYTF. CDR3 nucleotides: TGTGCCAGCTCACAAGGGACAGTCTATGGCTACACCTTC.

This chain joins TRBV25-1 and TRBJ2-7; 7 nucleotides match TRBD2. This CDR3 contains 15 residues. Germline V gene data show CDR1 as MGHDK and CDR2 as SYGVNS. Losses at the gene ends were 5 bases for V and 6 bases for J; bases not matched to a gene: 13. CDR3 loop: CASSKRDFGPSEQYF. The CDR3 nucleotides are TGTGCCAGCAGTAAGCGGGACTTTGGCCCTTCCGAGCAGTACTTC.